The sequence of this T cell receptor (beta chain) was determined in a study of somatic mutations in T cells in chronic GVHD (dated by TCRdb to about 2020). Peripheral blood was collected in sodium heparin tubes, and mononuclear cells were isolated by Ficoll-Paque PLUS density gradient centrifugation. Isolated genomic DNA was used for TCRbeta deep sequencing. TCRbeta CDR3 sequencing and initial data processing were performed with the immunoSEQ assay as a commercial service. The paper's data handling went like this. Reads were demultiplexed, adapter and primer sequences were removed, similar clones were merged by frequency-ratio clustering, and V, D, J genes were annotated with IMGT. The source is immuneACCESS, and TCRdb retained only in-frame sequences with V and J called. Part of the clones is not carried over; for the studies checked, unresolved V genes explain less than half of this, and the remainder is unexplained. V and J calls and clone size are given by that table; D and trimming were obtained from the DNA. For this sample the table gives about 1,700 clones, of which around 60% were detected only once. The ten most abundant clones make up 59% of the sample.

In regard to this clone: Its antigen specificity is not known. No much larger clonotype is one base removed from it; base qualities were not supplied.

Sample: CD8+ T cells from blood. This TCR came from a male patient aged 45-59 years with chronic graft-versus-host disease. Some T cells may have been brought in with the graft after a transplant.

The DNA sequence follows: TGTGCCAGCAGCCCGGCGGGCTCCCCAGGAAACACCATATATTTT. Its amino acids are CASSPAGSPGNTIYF. The sequence links TRBV5-5 to TRBJ1-3; no D gene is confidently identified. The CDR3 runs 15 amino acids, cysteine and phenylalanine included. Here the CDR3 DNA is all that survives: 45 bases in frame from base 1. The germline V gene (reference sequence) sets CDR1 to SGHKS and CDR2 to YYEKEE. V is clipped by 4 bases and J by 4 bases, and the sequence between their germline boundaries is 15 bases long.